The source of this T cell receptor beta chain is a study of radiation and T cells in renal cell carcinoma. Study at large: Nephrectomy followed 15 Gy stereotactic body radiation by 4 weeks.

In regard to this clone: Antigen unknown.

TCRdb keeps only in-frame clones here, not all; method: immunoSEQ multiplex PCR. The sample holds 100,000 to 150,000 clones, roughly four fifths seen once. Points from the study as a whole: Top tumor clonotypes rose in blood 2 weeks post-radiation, then contracted.

Time point given: blood 2 weeks post-SBRT. Described treatment: 15 Gy SBRT to primary tumor, nephrectomy 4 weeks later. This clonotype was obtained from a man aged 50-59 years with renal cell carcinoma. The material sequenced was blood, taken from a patient whose treatment included radiotherapy and nephrectomy.

CDR3 sequence: CSVEDGIYNEQFF. CDR3 DNA sequence: TGCAGCGTTGAAGACGGGATCTACAATGAGCAGTTCTTC. The chain recombines TRBV29-1 with TRBJ2-1; the D gene is possibly TRBD2 (5 bases). Trimming removed 0 bases from V and 3 bases from J, with 6 bases in between. Germline loops: CDR1 SQVTM, CDR2 ANQGSEA. The CDR3 extends over 13 amino acids.